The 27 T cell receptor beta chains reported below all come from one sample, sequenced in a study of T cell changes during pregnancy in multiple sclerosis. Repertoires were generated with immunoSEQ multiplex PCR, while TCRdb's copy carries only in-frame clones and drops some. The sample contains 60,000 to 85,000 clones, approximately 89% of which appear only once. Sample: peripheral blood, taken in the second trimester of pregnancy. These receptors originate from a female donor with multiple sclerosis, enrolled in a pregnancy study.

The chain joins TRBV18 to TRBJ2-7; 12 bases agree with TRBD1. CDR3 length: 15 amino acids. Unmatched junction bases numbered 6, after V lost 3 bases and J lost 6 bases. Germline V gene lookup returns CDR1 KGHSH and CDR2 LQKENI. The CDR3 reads CASSPMGQGAGEQYF. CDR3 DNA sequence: TGTGCCAGCTCACCTATGGGACAGGGGGCGGGCGAGCAGTACTTC.

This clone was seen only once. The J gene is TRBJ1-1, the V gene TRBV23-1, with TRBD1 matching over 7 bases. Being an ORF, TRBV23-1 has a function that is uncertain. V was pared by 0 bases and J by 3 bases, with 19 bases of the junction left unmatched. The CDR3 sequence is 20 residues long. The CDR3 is CASSQSMLRRGHGVDTEAFF. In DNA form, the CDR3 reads TGCGCCAGCAGTCAATCGATGTTACGGAGGGGGCATGGTGTGGACACTGAAGCTTTCTTT.

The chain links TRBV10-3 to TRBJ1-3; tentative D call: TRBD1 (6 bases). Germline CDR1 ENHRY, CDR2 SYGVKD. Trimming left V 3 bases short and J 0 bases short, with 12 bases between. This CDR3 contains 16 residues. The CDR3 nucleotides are TGTGCCATCAGTGACGACAGGACTTACTCTGGAAACACCATATATTTT. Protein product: CAISDDRTYSGNTIYF.

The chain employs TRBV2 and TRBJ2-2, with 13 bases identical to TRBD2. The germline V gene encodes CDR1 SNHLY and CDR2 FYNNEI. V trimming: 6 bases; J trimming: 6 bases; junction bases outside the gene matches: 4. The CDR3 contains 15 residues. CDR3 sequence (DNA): TGTGCCAGCAGAGGACTAGCGGGAGTGCCCGGGGAGCTGTTTTTT. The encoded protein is CASRGLAGVPGELFF.

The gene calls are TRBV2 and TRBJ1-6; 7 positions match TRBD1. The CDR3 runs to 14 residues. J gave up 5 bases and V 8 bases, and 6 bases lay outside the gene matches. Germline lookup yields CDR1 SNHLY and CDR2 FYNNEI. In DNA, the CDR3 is TGTGCCAGCGGGAGACAGGGAGATAATTCACCCCTCCACTTT. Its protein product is CASGRQGDNSPLHF.

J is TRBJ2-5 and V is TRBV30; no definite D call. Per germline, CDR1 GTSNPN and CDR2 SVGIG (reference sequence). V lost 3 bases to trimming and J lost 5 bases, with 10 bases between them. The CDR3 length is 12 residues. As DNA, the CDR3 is TGTGCCTGGAGACTGCCCGGGGAGACCCAGTACTTC. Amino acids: CAWRLPGETQYF.

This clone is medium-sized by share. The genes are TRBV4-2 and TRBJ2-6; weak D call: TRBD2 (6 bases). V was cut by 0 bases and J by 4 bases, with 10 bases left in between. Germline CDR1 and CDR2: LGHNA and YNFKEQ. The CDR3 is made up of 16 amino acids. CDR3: CASSQDLGSGANVLTF. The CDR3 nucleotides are TGTGCCAGCAGCCAAGATCTCGGGAGCGGGGCCAACGTCCTGACTTTC.

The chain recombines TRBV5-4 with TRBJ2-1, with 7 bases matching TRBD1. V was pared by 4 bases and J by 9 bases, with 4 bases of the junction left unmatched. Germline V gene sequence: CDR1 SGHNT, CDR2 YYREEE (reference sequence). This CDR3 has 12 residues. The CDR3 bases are TGTGCCAGCAGCGATCGACAGGGTGAGCAGTTCTTC. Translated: CASSDRQGEQFF.

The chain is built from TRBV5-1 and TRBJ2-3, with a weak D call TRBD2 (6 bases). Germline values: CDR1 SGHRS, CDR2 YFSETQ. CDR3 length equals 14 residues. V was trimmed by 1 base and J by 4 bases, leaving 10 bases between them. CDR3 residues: CASSLQRGSDTQYF. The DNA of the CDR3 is TGCGCCAGCAGCTTGCAACGGGGGTCAGATACGCAGTATTTT.

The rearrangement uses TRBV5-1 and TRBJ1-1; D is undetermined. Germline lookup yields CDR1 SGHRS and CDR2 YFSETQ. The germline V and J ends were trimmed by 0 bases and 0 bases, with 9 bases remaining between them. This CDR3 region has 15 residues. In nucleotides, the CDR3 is TGCGCCAGCAGCTTGGTTTCGGGTGTGAACACTGAAGCTTTCTTT. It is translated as CASSLVSGVNTEAFF.

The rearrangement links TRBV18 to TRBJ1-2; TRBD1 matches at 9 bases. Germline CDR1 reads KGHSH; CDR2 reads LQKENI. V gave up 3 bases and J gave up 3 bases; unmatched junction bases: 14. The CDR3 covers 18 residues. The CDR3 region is CASSPSLLSQGADYGYTF. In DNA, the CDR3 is TGTGCCAGCTCACCTAGTCTACTCTCACAGGGGGCTGACTATGGCTACACCTTC.

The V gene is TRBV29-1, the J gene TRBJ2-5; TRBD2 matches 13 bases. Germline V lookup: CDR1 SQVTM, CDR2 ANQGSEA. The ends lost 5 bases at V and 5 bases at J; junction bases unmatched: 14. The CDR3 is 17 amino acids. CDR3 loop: CSVSGKGLAGPPETQYF. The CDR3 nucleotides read TGCAGCGTTAGCGGAAAGGGACTAGCGGGGCCGCCGGAGACCCAGTACTTC.

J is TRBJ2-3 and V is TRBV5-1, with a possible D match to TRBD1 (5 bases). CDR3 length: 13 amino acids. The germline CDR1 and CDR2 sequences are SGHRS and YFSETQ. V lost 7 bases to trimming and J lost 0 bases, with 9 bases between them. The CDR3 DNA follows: TGCGCCAGCGGACACTTGAGCACAGATACGCAGTATTTT. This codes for CASGHLSTDTQYF.

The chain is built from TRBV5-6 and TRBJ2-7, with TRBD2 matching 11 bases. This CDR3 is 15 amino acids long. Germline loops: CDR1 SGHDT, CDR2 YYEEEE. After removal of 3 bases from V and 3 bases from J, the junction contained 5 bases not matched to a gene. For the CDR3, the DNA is TGTGCCAGCAGCTCCGGGACTAGCGGTTTCTACGAGCAGTACTTC. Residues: CASSSGTSGFYEQYF.

The CDR3 spells CASSYTRDKSFHTEAFF. The CDR3 DNA reads TGTGCCAGCAGCTACACTCGGGACAAGTCCTTTCACACTGAAGCTTTCTTT. The rearrangement uses TRBV7-9 and TRBJ1-1; D is possibly TRBD1 (6 bases). Germline V gene lookup returns CDR1 SEHNR and CDR2 FQNEAQ (reference sequence). The V end lost 4 bases, the J end lost 3 bases, and 21 bases lay between the germline ends. This CDR3 is built from 17 residues. The full variable domain, with the rest looked up from reference TRBV7-9 and TRBJ1-1, is DTGVSQNPRHKITKRGQNVTFRCDPISEHNRLYWYRQTLGQGPEFLTYFQNEAQLEKSRLLSDRFSAERPKGSFSTLEIQRTEQGDSAMYLCASSYTRDKSFHTEAFFGQGTRLTVV.

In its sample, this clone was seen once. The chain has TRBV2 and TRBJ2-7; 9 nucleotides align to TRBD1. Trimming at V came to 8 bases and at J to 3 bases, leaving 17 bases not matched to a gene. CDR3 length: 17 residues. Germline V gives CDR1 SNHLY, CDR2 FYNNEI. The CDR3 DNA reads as TGTGCCAGCCCACCTGGTCGTCCGGGACAGGGCAACTACGAGCAGTACTTC. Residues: CASPPGRPGQGNYEQYF.

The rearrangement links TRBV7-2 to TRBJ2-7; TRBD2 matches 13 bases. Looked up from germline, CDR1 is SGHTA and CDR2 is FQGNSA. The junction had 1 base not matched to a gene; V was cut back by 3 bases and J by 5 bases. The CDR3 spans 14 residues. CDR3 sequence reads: CASSFGLAGDEQYF. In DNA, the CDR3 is TGTGCCAGCAGCTTCGGACTAGCGGGAGACGAGCAGTACTTC.

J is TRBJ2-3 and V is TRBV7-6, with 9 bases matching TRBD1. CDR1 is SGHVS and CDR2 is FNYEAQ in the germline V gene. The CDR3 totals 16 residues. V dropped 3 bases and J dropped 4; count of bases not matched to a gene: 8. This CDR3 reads CASSFGQGISADTQYF. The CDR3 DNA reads TGTGCCAGCAGCTTTGGACAGGGGATAAGTGCAGATACGCAGTATTTT. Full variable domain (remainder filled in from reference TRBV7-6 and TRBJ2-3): GAGVSQSPRYKVTKRGQDVALRCDPISGHVSLYWYRQALGQGPEFLTYFNYEAQQDKSGLPNDRFSAERPEGSISTLTIQRTEQRDSAMYRCASSFGQGISADTQYFGPGTRLTVL.

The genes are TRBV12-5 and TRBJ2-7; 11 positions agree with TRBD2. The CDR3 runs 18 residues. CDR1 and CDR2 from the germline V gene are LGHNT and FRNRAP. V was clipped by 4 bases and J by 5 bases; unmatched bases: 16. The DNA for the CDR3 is TGTGCTAGTGGTTCGCAAACGGGCATGTTGACTAGCGGGAACGAGCAGTACTTC. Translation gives CASGSQTGMLTSGNEQYF.

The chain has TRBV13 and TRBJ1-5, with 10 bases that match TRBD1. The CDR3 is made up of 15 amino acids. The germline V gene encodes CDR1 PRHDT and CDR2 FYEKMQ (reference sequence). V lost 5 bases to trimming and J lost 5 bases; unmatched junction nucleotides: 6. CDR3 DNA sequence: TGTGCCAGCAGCCTTGGACAGGGGGATGATCAGCCCCAGCATTTT. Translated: CASSLGQGDDQPQHF.

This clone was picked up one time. This chain's CDR3 is CASSLGGNTEAFF. Here the CDR3 DNA reads TGTGCCAGCAGCTTGGGAGGGAACACTGAAGCTTTCTTT. V usage is TRBV5-5 and J usage is TRBJ1-1; D unresolved. Trimming stripped 0 bases from V and 1 base from J, with 4 bases between. The length of the CDR3 is 13 residues. Germline CDR1 is SGHKS and CDR2 is YYEKEE (reference sequence).

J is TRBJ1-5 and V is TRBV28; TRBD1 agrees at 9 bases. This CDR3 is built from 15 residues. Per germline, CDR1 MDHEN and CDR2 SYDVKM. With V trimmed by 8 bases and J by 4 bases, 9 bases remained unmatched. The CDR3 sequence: CASGDDRGTNQPQHF. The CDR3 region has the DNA TGTGCCAGCGGGGATGACAGGGGGACTAATCAGCCCCAGCATTTT.

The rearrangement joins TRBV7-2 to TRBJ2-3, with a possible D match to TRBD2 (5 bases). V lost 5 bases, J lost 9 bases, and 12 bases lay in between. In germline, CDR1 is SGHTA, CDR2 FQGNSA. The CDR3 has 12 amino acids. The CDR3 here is CASSDGLRTQYF. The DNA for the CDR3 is TGTGCCAGCAGCGACGGACTGAGGACGCAGTATTTT.

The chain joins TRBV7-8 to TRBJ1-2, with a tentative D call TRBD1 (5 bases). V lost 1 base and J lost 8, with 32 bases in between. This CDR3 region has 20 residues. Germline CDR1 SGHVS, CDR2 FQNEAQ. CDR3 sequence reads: CASSLGITMGGRALESGYTF. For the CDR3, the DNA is TGTGCCAGCAGCTTAGGGATTACCATGGGGGGAAGGGCCTTGGAGTCGGGCTACACCTTC.

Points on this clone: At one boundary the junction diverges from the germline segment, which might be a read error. The CDR3 sequence: CASSAPDQPQHF. DNA for the CDR3: TGTGCCAGCTCAGCACCCGATCAGCCCCAGCATTTT. The chain combines TRBV18 with TRBJ1-5; D call uncertain. The germline gives CDR1 KGHSH, CDR2 LQKENI. This CDR3 has 12 amino acids. The full variable domain, with the rest looked up from reference TRBV18 and TRBJ1-5, is NAGVMQNPRHLVRRRGQEARLRCSPMKGHSHVYWYRQLPEEGLKFMVYLQKENIIDESGMPKERFSAEFPKEGPSILRIQQVVRGDSAAYFCASSAPDQPQHFGDGTRLSIL.

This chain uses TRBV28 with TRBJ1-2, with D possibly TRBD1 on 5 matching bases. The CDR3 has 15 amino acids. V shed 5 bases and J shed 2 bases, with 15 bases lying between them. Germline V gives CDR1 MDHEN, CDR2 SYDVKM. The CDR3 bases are TGTGCCAGCAGTCCATTTGGGGGGGGGAACTATGGCTACACCTTC. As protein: CASSPFGGGNYGYTF.

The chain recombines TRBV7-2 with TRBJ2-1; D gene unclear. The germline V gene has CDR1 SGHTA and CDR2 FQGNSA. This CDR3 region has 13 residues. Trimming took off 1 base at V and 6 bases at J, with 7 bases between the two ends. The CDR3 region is CASSLGPFNEQFF. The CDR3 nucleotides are TGTGCCAGCAGCTTAGGTCCTTTCAATGAGCAGTTCTTC.